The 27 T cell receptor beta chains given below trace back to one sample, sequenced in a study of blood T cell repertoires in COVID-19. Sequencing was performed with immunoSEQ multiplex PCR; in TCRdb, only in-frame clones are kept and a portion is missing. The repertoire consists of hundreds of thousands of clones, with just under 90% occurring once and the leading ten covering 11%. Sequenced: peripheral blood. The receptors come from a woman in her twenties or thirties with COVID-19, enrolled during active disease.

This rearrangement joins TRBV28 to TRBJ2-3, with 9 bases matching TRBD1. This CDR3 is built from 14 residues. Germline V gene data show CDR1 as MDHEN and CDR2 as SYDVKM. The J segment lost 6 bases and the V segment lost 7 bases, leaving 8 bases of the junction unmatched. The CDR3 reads CASNKGDRVDTQYF. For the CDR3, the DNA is TGTGCCAGCAACAAGGGGGACAGGGTGGATACGCAGTATTTT.

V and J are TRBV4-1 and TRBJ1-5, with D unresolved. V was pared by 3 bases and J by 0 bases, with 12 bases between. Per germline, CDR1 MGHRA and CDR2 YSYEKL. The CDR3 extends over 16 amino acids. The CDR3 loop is CASSHILSDSNQPQHF. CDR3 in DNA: TGCGCCAGCAGCCATATCCTTAGCGATAGCAATCAGCCCCAGCATTTT.

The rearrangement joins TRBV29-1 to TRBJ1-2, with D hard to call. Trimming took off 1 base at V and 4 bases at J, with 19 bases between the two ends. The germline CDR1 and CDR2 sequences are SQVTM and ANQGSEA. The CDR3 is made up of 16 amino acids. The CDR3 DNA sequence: TGCAGCGTTGAAGGGGTGGCGCTAAAGGAGGGCTATGGCTACACCTTC. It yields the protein CSVEGVALKEGYGYTF.

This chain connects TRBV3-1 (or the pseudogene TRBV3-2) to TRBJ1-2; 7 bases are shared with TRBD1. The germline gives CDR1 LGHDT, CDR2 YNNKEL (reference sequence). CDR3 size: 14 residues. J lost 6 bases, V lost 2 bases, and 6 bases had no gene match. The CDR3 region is CASSQKGAFDGYTF. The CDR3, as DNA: TGTGCCAGCAGCCAAAAGGGGGCGTTCGATGGCTACACCTTC.

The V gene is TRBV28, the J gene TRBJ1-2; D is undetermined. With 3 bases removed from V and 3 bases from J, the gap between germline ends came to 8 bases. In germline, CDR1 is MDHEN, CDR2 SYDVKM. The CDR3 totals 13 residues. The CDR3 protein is CASSFSRDYGYTF. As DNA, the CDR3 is TGTGCCAGCAGTTTCTCTCGGGACTATGGCTACACCTTC.

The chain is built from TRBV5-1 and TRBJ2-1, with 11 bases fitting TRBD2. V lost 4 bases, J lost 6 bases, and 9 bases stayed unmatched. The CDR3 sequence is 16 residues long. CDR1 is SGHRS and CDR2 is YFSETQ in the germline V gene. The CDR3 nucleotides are TGCGCCAGCAGCGCCCTAGCGGGGGGCGCCCTCAATGAGCAGTTCTTC. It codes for CASSALAGGALNEQFF.

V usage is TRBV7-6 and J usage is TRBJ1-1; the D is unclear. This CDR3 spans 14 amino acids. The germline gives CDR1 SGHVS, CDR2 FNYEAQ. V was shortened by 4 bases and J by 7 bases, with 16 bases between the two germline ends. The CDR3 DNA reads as TGTGCCAGCAGCTCTGCCCCGGGGATCAATGAAGCTTTCTTT. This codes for CASSSAPGINEAFF.

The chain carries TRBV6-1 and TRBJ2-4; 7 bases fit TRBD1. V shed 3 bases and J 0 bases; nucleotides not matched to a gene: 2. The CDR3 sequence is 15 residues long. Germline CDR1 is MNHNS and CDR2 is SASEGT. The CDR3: CASSEDRIAKNIQYF. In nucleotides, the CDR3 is TGTGCCAGCAGTGAGGACAGGATAGCCAAAAACATTCAGTACTTC.

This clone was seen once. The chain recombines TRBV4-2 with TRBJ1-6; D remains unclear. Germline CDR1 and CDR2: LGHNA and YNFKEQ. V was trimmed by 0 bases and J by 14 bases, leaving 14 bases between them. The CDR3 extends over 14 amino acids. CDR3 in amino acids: CASSQDGPLKALHF. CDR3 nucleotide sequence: TGTGCCAGCAGCCAAGATGGGCCCCTGAAGGCCCTCCACTTT.

In nucleotides, the CDR3 is TGCGCCAGCAGCCAAGAGACCTTTGGGGGGACCGATCAGCCCCAGCATTTT. It is translated as CASSQETFGGTDQPQHF. The chain recombines TRBV4-1 with TRBJ1-5; D is possibly TRBD1 (5 bases). Germline V gene data show CDR1 as MGHRA and CDR2 as YSYEKL. This CDR3 has 17 amino acids. The V gene lost 0 bases and the J gene lost 5 bases, with 17 bases spanning the gap.

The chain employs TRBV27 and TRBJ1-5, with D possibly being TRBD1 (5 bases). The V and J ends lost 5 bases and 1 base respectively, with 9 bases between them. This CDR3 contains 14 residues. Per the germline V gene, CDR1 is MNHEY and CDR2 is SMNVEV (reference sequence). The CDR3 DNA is TGTGCCAGCAGTATAAAGGGGAGCAATCAGCCCCAGCATTTT. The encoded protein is CASSIKGSNQPQHF.

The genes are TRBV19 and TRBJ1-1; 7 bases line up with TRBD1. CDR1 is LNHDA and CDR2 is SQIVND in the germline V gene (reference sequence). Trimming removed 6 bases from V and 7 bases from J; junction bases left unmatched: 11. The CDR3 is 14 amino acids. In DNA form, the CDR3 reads TGTGCCAGTAGCGAGACAGGGAGTTTGAATGAAGCTTTCTTT. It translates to CASSETGSLNEAFF.

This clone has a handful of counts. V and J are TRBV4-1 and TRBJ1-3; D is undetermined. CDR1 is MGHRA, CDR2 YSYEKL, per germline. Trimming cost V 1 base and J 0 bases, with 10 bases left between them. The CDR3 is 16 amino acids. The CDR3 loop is CASSQGAPASGNTIYF. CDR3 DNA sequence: TGCGCCAGCAGCCAAGGGGCACCTGCCTCTGGAAACACCATATATTTT.

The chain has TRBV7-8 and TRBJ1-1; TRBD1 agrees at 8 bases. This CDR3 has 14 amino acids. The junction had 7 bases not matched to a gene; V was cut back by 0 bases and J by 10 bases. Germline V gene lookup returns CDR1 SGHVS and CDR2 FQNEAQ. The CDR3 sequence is CASSLAGRGHGAFF. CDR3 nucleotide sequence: TGTGCCAGCAGCTTAGCGGGCAGGGGGCATGGAGCTTTCTTT.

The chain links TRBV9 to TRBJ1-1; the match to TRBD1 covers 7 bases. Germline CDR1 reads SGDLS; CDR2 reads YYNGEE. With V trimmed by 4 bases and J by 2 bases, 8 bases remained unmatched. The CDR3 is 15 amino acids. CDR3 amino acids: CASSPQGGSNTEAFF. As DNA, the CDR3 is TGTGCCAGCAGCCCCCAGGGGGGATCCAACACTGAAGCTTTCTTT.

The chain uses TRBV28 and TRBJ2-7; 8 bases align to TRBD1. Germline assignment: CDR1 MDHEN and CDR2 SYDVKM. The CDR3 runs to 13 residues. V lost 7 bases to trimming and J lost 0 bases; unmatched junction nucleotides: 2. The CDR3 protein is CASIRGPSYEQYF. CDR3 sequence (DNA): TGTGCCAGCATCAGGGGGCCCTCCTACGAGCAGTACTTC.

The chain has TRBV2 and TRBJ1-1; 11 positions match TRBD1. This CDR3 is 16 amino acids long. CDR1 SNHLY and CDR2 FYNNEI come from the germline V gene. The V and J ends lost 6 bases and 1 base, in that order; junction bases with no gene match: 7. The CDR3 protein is CASRLGQGAWNTEAFF. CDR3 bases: TGTGCCAGCAGACTCGGACAGGGGGCGTGGAACACTGAAGCTTTCTTT.

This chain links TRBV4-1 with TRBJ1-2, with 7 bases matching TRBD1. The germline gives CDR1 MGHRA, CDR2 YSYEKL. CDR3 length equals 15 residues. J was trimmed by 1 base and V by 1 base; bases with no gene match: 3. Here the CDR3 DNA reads TGCGCCAGCAGCCAAGGCGACAGGGATAACTATGGCTACACCTTC. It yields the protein CASSQGDRDNYGYTF.

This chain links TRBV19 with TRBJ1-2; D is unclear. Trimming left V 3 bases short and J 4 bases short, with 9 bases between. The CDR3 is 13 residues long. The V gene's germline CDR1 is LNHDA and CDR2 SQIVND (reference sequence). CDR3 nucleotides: TGTGCCAGTAGTATCCCCACTATCTATGGCTACACCTTC. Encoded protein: CASSIPTIYGYTF.

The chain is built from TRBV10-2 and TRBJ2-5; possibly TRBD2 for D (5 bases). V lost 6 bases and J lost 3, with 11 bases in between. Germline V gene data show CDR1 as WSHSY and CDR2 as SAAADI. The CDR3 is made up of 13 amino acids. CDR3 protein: CASREEIKETQYF. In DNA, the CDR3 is TGCGCCAGCAGGGAGGAGATCAAAGAGACCCAGTACTTC.

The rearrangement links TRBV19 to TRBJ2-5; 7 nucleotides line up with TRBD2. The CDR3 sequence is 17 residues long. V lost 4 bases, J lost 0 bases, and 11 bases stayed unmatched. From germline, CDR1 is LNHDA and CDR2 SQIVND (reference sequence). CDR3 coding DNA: TGTGCCAGTAGTACCCTAGGACTAGGGGTCTACCAAGAGACCCAGTACTTC. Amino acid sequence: CASSTLGLGVYQETQYF.

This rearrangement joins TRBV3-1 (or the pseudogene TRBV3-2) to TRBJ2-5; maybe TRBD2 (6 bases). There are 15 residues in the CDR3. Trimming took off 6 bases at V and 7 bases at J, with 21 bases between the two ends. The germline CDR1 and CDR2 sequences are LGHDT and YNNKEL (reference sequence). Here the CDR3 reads CASRNIPGGLGTQYF. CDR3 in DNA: TGTGCCAGCAGGAATATACCCGGGGGTCTGGGGACCCAGTACTTC.

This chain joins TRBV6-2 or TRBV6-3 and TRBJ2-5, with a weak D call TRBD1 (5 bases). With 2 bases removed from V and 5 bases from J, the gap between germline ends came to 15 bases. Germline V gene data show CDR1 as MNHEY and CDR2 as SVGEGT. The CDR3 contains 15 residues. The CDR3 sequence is CASSYGFRVGETQYF. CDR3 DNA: TGTGCCAGCAGTTACGGTTTCAGGGTTGGGGAGACCCAGTACTTC.

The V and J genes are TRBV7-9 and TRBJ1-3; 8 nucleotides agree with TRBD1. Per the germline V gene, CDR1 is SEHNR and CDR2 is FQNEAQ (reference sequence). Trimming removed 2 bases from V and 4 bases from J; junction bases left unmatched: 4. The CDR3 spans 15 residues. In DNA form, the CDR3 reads TGTGCCAGCAGCTTATTCAGGGGGCGAGGAAACACCATATATTTT. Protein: CASSLFRGRGNTIYF.

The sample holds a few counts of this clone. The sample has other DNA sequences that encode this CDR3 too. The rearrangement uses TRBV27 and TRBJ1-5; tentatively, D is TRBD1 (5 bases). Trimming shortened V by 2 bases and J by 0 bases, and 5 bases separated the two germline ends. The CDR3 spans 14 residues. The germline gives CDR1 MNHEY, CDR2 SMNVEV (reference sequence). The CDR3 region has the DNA TGTGCCAGCAGTTTAAGGGGTAGCAATCAGCCCCAGCATTTT. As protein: CASSLRGSNQPQHF.

The CDR3 DNA sequence: TGTGCCAGCAGTTTATCTCCGGGATTGAACACTGAAGCTTTCTTT. It specifies CASSLSPGLNTEAFF. J is TRBJ1-1 and V is TRBV27, with D unclear. Trimming took 0 bases from V and 0 from J, leaving 8 bases between them. The CDR3 is 15 residues long. The germline V gene encodes CDR1 MNHEY and CDR2 SMNVEV (reference sequence).

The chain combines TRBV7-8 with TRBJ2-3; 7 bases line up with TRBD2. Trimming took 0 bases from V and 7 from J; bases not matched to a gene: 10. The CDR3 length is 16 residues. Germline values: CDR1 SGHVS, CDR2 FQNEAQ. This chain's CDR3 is CASSLAPAGFKNTQYF. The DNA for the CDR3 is TGTGCCAGCAGCTTAGCTCCAGCGGGGTTCAAAAATACGCAGTATTTT. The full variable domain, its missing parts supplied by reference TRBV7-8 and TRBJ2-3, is GAGVSQSPRYKVAKRGQDVALRCDPISGHVSLFWYQQALGQGPEFLTYFQNEAQLDKSGLPSDRFFAERPEGSVSTLKIQRTQQEDSAVYLCASSLAPAGFKNTQYFGPGTRLTVL.